Listed below are T cell receptor beta chains from one sample, sequenced in a study of post-analysis software for immune sequencing data. TCRdb called the PCR reads again in MiXCR, with one record for every CDR3 protein. The data contain hundreds of thousands of distinct CDR3 sequences, approximately 59% of them singletons. Sequencing used blood. Receptor source: a girl aged 2 to 9 with multiple sclerosis. The CDR3 runs from the conserved cysteine through the conserved F or W. A D gene is named only where the DNA matches it firmly. Clone size is not always given. Where it is, it says once, few, many or a class for expanded clones.

CDR3: CASSPRTSGTQETQYF; DNA: TGTGCCAGCAGCCCAAGGACTAGCGGGACTCAAGAGACCCAGTACTTC; V: TRBV7-8; D: TRBD2; J: TRBJ2-5; size: NA
CDR3: CASSGQGSGELFF; DNA: TGTGCCAGCAGTGGACAGGGGTCCGGGGAGCTGTTTTTT; V: TRBV25-1; D: TRBD1; J: TRBJ2-2; size: NA
CDR3: CASRGTGFFSGYTF; DNA: TGTGCCTCCCGGGGGACAGGGTTTTTCTCTGGCTACACCTTC; V: TRBV6-5; D: TRBD1; J: TRBJ1-2; size: NA
CDR3: CASSQDGRVGEQFF; DNA: TGCGCCAGCAGCCAAGACGGCAGGGTAGGTGAGCAGTTCTTC; V: TRBV4-3; D: NA; J: TRBJ2-1; size: once
CDR3: CASSAIPGTGYEQYF; DNA: TGTGCCAGCAGCGCCATCCCCGGGACAGGCTACGAGCAGTACTTC; V: TRBV7-9; D: TRBD1; J: TRBJ2-7; size: NA
CDR3: CASSYRQEYEQYF; DNA: TGTGCCAGCAGTTACCGCCAGGAGTACGAGCAGTACTTC; V: TRBV6-6; D: NA; J: TRBJ2-7; size: once
CDR3: CAISDSGTSGKLDTQYF; DNA: TGTGCCATCAGTGACTCCGGGACTAGCGGGAAATTAGATACGCAGTATTTT; V: TRBV10-3; D: TRBD2; J: TRBJ2-3; size: NA
CDR3: CASSQTGIYEQYF; DNA: TGCGCCAGCAGCCAGACAGGGATCTACGAGCAGTACTTC; V: TRBV5-1; D: TRBD1; J: TRBJ2-7; size: NA
CDR3: CSAIYSGGPNYGYTF; DNA: TGCAGTGCTATCTACTCAGGGGGCCCTAACTATGGCTACACCTTC; V: TRBV20-1; D: TRBD1; J: TRBJ1-2; size: NA
CDR3: CASKVKGNTEAFF; DNA: TGTGCCAGCAAGGTCAAGGGGAACACTGAAGCTTTCTTT; V: TRBV6-1; D: NA; J: TRBJ1-1; size: NA
CDR3: CASSPPKREGTDTQYF; DNA: TGTGCCAGCTCACCACCAAAGCGGGAAGGCACAGATACGCAGTATTTT; V: TRBV18; D: TRBD2; J: TRBJ2-3; size: NA
CDR3: CASSSGTSGDQETQYF; DNA: TGTGCCAGCAGTTCCGGGACTAGCGGGGACCAAGAGACCCAGTACTTC; V: TRBV12-3/TRBV12-4; D: TRBD2; J: TRBJ2-5; size: once
CDR3: CSARLADTSDTQYF; DNA: TGCAGTGCTAGACTCGCGGACACTTCAGATACGCAGTATTTT; V: TRBV20-1; D: NA; J: TRBJ2-3; size: once
CDR3: CASTGRPYGYTF; DNA: TGTGCCAGCACCGGCAGGCCCTATGGCTACACCTTC; V: TRBV7-9; D: NA; J: TRBJ1-2; size: NA
CDR3: CASSYSRGNEQFF; DNA: TGTGCCAGCAGTTACTCTCGGGGGAATGAGCAGTTCTTC; V: TRBV6-6; D: NA; J: TRBJ2-1; size: NA
CDR3: CSAFTGTGGVWSGYTF; DNA: TGCAGTGCTTTCACCGGGACAGGGGGCGTATGGAGTGGCTACACCTTC; V: TRBV20-1; D: TRBD1; J: TRBJ1-2; size: NA
CDR3: CASSGLMGGYTF; DNA: TGTGCCAGCAGTGGGTTGATGGGTGGCTACACCTTC; V: TRBV6-1; D: NA; J: TRBJ1-2; size: NA